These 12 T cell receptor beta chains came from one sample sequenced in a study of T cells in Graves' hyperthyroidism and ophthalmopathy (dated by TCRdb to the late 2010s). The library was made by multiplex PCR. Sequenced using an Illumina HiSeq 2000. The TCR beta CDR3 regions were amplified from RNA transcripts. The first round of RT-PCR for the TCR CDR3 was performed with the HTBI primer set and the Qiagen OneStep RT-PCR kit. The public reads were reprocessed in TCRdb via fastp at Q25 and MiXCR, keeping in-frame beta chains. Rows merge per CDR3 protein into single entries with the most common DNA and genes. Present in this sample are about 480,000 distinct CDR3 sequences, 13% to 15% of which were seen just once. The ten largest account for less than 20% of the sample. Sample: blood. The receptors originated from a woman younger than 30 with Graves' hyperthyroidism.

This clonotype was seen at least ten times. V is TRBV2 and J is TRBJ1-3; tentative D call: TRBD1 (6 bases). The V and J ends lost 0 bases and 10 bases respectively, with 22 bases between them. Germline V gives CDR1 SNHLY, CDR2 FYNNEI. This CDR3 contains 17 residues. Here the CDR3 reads CASSEARVGADQGTIYF. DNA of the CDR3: TGTGCCAGCAGTGAAGCGCGTGTTGGGGCAGACCAGGGGACCATATATTTT.

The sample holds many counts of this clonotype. The CDR3 loop is CASSYRQGTEAFF. The CDR3 nucleotides read TGTGCCAGCAGTTACAGACAGGGCACTGAAGCTTTCTTT. The chain uses TRBV27 and TRBJ1-1; TRBD1 matches at 7 bases. Losses at the gene ends were 4 bases for V and 4 bases for J; bases not matched to a gene: 3. There are 13 residues in the CDR3. Germline V lookup: CDR1 MNHEY, CDR2 SMNVEV (reference sequence).

CDR3 in DNA: TGTGCCAGCAGCCTAATGGGGTTGTGGGAGATAGATACGCAGTATTTT. Protein: CASSLMGLWEIDTQYF. V usage is TRBV9 and J usage is TRBJ2-3; tentative D call: TRBD2 (5 bases). Trimming took 4 bases from V and 5 from J, leaving 20 bases between them. The length of the CDR3 is 16 residues. Germline V lookup: CDR1 SGDLS, CDR2 YYNGEE.

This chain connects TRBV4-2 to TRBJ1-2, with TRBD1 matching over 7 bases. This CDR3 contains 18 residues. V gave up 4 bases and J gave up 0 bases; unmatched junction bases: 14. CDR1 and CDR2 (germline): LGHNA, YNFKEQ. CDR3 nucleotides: TGTGCCAGCAGCCTTGGGCCAGGGGGTGCAGGTACTAACTATGGCTACACCTTC. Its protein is CASSLGPGGAGTNYGYTF.

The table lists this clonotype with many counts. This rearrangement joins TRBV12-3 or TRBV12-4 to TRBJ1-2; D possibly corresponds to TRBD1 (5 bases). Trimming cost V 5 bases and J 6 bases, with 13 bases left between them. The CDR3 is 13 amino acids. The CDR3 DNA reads TGTGCCAGCAGTCCCGGACACCAGAATGGCTACACCTTC. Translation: CASSPGHQNGYTF.

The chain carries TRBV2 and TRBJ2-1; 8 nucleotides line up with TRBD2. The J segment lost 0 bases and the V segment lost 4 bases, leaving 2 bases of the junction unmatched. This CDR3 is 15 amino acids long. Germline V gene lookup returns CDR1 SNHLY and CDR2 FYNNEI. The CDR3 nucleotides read TGTGCCAGCAGTGGCGGGGGGCCCTCCTACAATGAGCAGTTCTTC. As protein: CASSGGGPSYNEQFF.

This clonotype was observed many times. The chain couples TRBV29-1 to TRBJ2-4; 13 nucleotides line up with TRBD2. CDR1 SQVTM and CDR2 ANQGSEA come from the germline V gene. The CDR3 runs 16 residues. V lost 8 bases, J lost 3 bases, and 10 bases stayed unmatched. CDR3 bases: TGCAGCTCGGCGGGGACTAGCGGGAAGGACAAAAACATTCAGTACTTC. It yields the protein CSSAGTSGKDKNIQYF.

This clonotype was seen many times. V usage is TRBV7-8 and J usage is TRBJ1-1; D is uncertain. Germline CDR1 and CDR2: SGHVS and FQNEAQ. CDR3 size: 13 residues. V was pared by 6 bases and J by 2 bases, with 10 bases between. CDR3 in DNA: TGTGCCAGCAGTCTTGAGGGCAACACTGAAGCTTTCTTT. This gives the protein CASSLEGNTEAFF.

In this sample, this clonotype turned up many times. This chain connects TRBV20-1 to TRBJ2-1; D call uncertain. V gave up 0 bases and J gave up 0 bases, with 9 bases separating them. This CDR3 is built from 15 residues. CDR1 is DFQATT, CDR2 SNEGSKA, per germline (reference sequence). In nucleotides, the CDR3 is TGCAGTGCTAGAGATACCTTGAGCTCCTACAATGAGCAGTTCTTC. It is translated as CSARDTLSSYNEQFF.

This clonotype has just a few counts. The CDR3 is CASSIVQGPEKLFF. For the CDR3, the DNA is TGTGCCAGTAGTATAGTCCAAGGACCCGAAAAACTGTTTTTT. The J gene is TRBJ1-4, the V gene TRBV19; D gene ambiguous. Looked up from germline, CDR1 is LNHDA and CDR2 is SQIVND (reference sequence). The CDR3 sequence is 14 residues long. Trimming pared 1 base from V and 8 bases from J, leaving 11 bases between.

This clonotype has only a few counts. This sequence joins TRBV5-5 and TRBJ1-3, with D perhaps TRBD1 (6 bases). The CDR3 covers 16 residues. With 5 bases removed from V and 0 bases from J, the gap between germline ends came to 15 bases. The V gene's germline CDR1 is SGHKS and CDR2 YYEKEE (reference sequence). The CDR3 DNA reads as TGTGCCAGCAGAGTAACGGACAGTTACTCTGGAAACACCATATATTTT. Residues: CASRVTDSYSGNTIYF.

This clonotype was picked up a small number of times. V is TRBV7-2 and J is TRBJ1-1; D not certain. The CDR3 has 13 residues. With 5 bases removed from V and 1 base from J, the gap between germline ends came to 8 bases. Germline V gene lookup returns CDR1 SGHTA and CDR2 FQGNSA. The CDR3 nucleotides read TGTGCCAGCAGCACCCACAGGAACACTGAAGCTTTCTTT. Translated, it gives CASSTHRNTEAFF.